This TCR beta chain came from a study of blood T cell repertoires in COVID-19. Assignment of participants to cohorts was predicated upon participant-reported clinical history. Germline CDR1 and CDR2: LNHDA and SQIVND (reference sequence). Trimming cost V 6 bases and J 7 bases; bases outside gene matches: 10. The CDR3 runs 15 residues. Original analysis: Amplifying reference gene primers gave estimates of nucleated cell counts. Generated by immunoSEQ multiplex PCR, the TCRdb table keeps only in-frame clones and is missing some. The DNA gave D and trimming, while V, J and clone size come from that table. Seen here are 490,000 or so clones, around nine tenths observed once, and the top ten hold under 9.5%.

Specimen: PBMCs or T cells enriched from blood (not recorded which). The chain links TRBV19 to TRBJ1-5; the match to TRBD1 covers 9 bases. The receptor's source is a woman aged 60 to 75 who had recovered from COVID-19. The DNA of the CDR3 is TGTGCCAGTAGAATCCAGGGACAGGGTGGACAGCCCCAGCATTTT. This codes for CASRIQGQGGQPQHF.